The 5 T cell receptor beta chains in this list originate from one sample, sequenced in a study of cytomegalovirus exposure and HLA in healthy donors (dated by TCRdb to 2017 to 2019). Library preparation used the immunoSEQ multiplex PCR assay. For the multiplex PCR, a mixture combining 60 forward primers for TCR Vbeta segments and 13 reverse primers for TCR Jbeta segments was used. The source is immuneACCESS, and TCRdb retained only in-frame sequences with V and J called. Part of the clones is not carried over; for the studies checked, unresolved V genes explain less than half of this, and the remainder is unexplained. This sample comprises 150,000 or so clones, about 80% of them detected only once. The top ten clonotypes cover approximately 13% of the sample. The sample comprised PBMCs. The receptor source for this set is a man in his forties in good health and CMV-seropositive.

The chain has TRBV7-8 and TRBJ1-4; perhaps TRBD1 as D (6 bases). Looked up from germline, CDR1 is SGHVS and CDR2 is FQNEAQ. V gave up 4 bases and J gave up 5 bases, with 17 bases separating them. The CDR3 is 16 residues long. CDR3 coding DNA: TGTGCCAGCAGCTACGACAGGAGTCTCGGCAATGAAAAACTGTTTTTT. Residues: CASSYDRSLGNEKLFF.

V is TRBV4-1 and J is TRBJ2-7; 11 bases map to TRBD1. Germline-derived CDR1 and CDR2 are MGHRA and YSYEKL. This CDR3 is 14 amino acids long. With V trimmed by 4 bases and J by 3 bases, 2 bases remained unmatched. CDR3 coding DNA: TGCGCCAGCAGCCCGGGACAGGGGGGCTACGAGCAGTACTTC. It is translated as CASSPGQGGYEQYF.

The chain recombines TRBV9 with TRBJ1-4, with D tentatively TRBD1 (5 bases). This CDR3 region has 15 residues. Germline-derived CDR1 and CDR2 are SGDLS and YYNGEE. V lost 2 bases and J lost 5, with 13 bases in between. DNA for the CDR3: TGTGCCAGCAGCGTGAGCCAGGGTCAGAATGAAAAACTGTTTTTT. It encodes CASSVSQGQNEKLFF.

The chain employs TRBV27 and TRBJ1-1; D gene unclear. From germline, CDR1 is MNHEY and CDR2 SMNVEV (reference sequence). The CDR3 consists of 14 residues. V lost 3 bases and J lost 1, with 9 bases in between. This CDR3 reads CASSFSAWNTEAFF. CDR3 nucleotide sequence: TGTGCCAGCAGTTTTAGTGCCTGGAACACTGAAGCTTTCTTT.

Notes on this clone: Within the sample, other DNA sequences also encode this same CDR3. The chain links TRBV18 to TRBJ2-2; D possibly corresponds to TRBD2 (6 bases). There are 14 residues in the CDR3. Trimming cost V 3 bases and J 1 base, with 6 bases left between them. Germline loops: CDR1 KGHSH, CDR2 LQKENI. The CDR3 DNA reads as TGTGCCAGCTCACCGCGGGAGAACACCGGGGAGCTGTTTTTT. It is translated as CASSPRENTGELFF.